The T cell receptor beta chain under discussion was sequenced for a study of blood T cell repertoires in COVID-19. On the study more broadly: PBMCs, B-cell-depleted T cells, or T cells were the source of the cDNA or gDNA that made up the material.

Clones were sequenced by immunoSEQ multiplex PCR, and TCRdb holds only the in-frame ones, with some missing. The data show 410,000 or so clones, about 88% seen once. V lost 4 bases, J lost 4 bases, and 15 bases lay in between. CDR1 is MNHEY and CDR2 is SMNVEV in the germline V gene (reference sequence). This CDR3 has 15 amino acids. The sample comprised peripheral blood. This TCR was sampled from a woman in her thirties or forties with COVID-19, enrolled during active disease. The chain is built from TRBV27 and TRBJ2-3; D might be TRBD1 (6 bases). CDR3 DNA: TGTGCCAGCAGTTCCCAGGGGACCTATTCAGATACGCAGTATTTT. Translation gives CASSSQGTYSDTQYF.